One sample yielded the 25 T cell receptor beta chains listed below, sequenced in a study of cytomegalovirus exposure and HLA in healthy donors. PCR was performed using 60 Vbeta and 13 Jbeta primers. The table came from immunoSEQ multiplex PCR; TCRdb's copy has only in-frame clones and leaves some out. There are around 99,000 clones in the sample; roughly 82% occur only once, and under 3.5% lies in the top ten. Sequencing input: PBMCs. The source is a man aged 30 to 39 in good health and CMV-seropositive.

V gene TRBV28 combines with J gene TRBJ1-2; D gene ambiguous. The CDR3 spans 12 residues. Per the germline V gene, CDR1 is MDHEN and CDR2 is SYDVKM. V lost 5 bases, J lost 3 bases, and 7 bases lay in between. The chain's CDR3 is CASSPPDYGYTF. For the CDR3, the DNA is TGTGCCAGCAGTCCCCCCGACTATGGCTACACCTTC.

The rearrangement joins TRBV5-4 to TRBJ1-4, with 9 bases aligning to TRBD1. The J segment lost 6 bases and the V segment lost 5 bases, leaving 8 bases of the junction unmatched. This CDR3 spans 15 amino acids. CDR1 is SGHNT and CDR2 is YYREEE in the germline V gene (reference sequence). CDR3 residues: CASSTGDRADEKLFF. In nucleotides, the CDR3 is TGTGCCAGCAGTACGGGGGACAGGGCTGATGAAAAACTGTTTTTT.

The V and J genes are TRBV6-5 and TRBJ1-2, with 7 bases lining up with TRBD1. Germline V gives CDR1 MNHEY, CDR2 SVGAGI. V gave up 5 bases and J gave up 2 bases; unmatched junction bases: 2. The CDR3 totals 13 residues. The CDR3 DNA reads as TGTGCCAGCAGTCGGGACAGAAACTATGGCTACACCTTC. This gives the protein CASSRDRNYGYTF.

The chain carries TRBV6-5 and TRBJ2-1, with 9 bases that match TRBD1. CDR1 is MNHEY and CDR2 is SVGAGI in the germline V gene. The CDR3 is 14 amino acids. The J segment lost 9 bases and the V segment lost 8 bases, leaving 11 bases of the junction unmatched. DNA for the CDR3: TGTGCCAGCCTTACTACAGGGGGCCGTGGTGAGCAGTTCTTC. It codes for CASLTTGGRGEQFF.

The chain is built from TRBV19 and TRBJ2-3, with a weak D call TRBD1 (6 bases). CDR3 length: 15 amino acids. With 5 bases removed from V and 2 bases from J, the gap between germline ends came to 14 bases. Per germline, CDR1 LNHDA and CDR2 SQIVND (reference sequence). CDR3 loop: CASSDSTGITDTQYF. CDR3 sequence (DNA): TGTGCCAGTAGTGATTCGACAGGTATCACAGATACGCAGTATTTT. Full variable domain (remainder filled in from reference TRBV19 and TRBJ2-3): DGGITQSPKYLFRKEGQNVTLSCEQNLNHDAMYWYRQDPGQGLRLIYYSQIVNDFQKGDIAEGYSVSREKKESFPLTVTSAQKNPTAFYLCASSDSTGITDTQYFGPGTRLTVL.

The J gene is TRBJ1-1, the V gene TRBV27, with a weak D call TRBD1 (5 bases). Trimming left V 4 bases short and J 2 bases short, with 11 bases between. The CDR3 is 14 residues long. Germline lookup yields CDR1 MNHEY and CDR2 SMNVEV (reference sequence). The CDR3 DNA sequence: TGTGCCAGCAGTTGGAGGGGAGGAAACACTGAAGCTTTCTTT. Translation gives CASSWRGGNTEAFF.

Remarks on this clone: The germline gene is not matched at one end of the junction; a read error may be the cause. The rearrangement joins TRBV4-2 to TRBJ1-1; 7 bases align to TRBD1. Germline V gene data show CDR1 as LGHNA and CDR2 as YNFKEQ. The CDR3 runs 17 residues. CDR3 residues: CASSEEASGQANTEAFF. CDR3 nucleotides: TGTGCCAGCAGCGAAGAGGCGAGCGGACAGGCGAACACTGAAGCTTTCTTT.

V is TRBV27 and J is TRBJ2-1, with no clear D. The ends were cut back, 4 bases at V and 0 bases at J, with 10 bases in the middle. The CDR3 consists of 15 residues. Germline CDR1 reads MNHEY; CDR2 reads SMNVEV (reference sequence). CDR3 protein: CASSYDTSSYNEQFF. CDR3 sequence (DNA): TGTGCCAGCAGTTACGACACGAGCTCCTACAATGAGCAGTTCTTC.

This sequence joins TRBV15 and TRBJ1-2; D not resolved. The length of the CDR3 is 15 residues. The germline CDR1 and CDR2 sequences are LNHNV and YYDKDF (reference sequence). Trimming cost V 3 bases and J 8 bases, with 19 bases left between them. CDR3 loop: CATSSRRSLNPGYTF. The CDR3 DNA is TGTGCCACCAGCAGTCGCCGTAGCCTCAACCCCGGCTACACCTTC.

This sequence joins TRBV6-1 and TRBJ2-7, with D perhaps matching TRBD1 (6 bases). Germline V gene data show CDR1 as MNHNS and CDR2 as SASEGT. The CDR3 is 15 residues long. Trimming removed 8 bases at V and 2 bases at J, with 19 bases between. This CDR3 is CASQEGGQFTYEQYF. The DNA of the CDR3 is TGTGCCAGCCAAGAAGGCGGACAGTTTACCTACGAGCAGTACTTC.

This clone has more than one count but fewer than ten. The chain is built from TRBV6-1 and TRBJ2-1; 7 bases match TRBD2. The CDR3 contains 15 residues. With 1 base clipped from V and 7 bases from J, the junction kept 7 bases outside the gene matches. Germline lookup yields CDR1 MNHNS and CDR2 SASEGT. The CDR3 nucleotides are TGTGCCAGCAGTGAAGTTGGCGGGGGTACGAATGAGCAGTTCTTC. Its translation is CASSEVGGGTNEQFF.

The J gene is TRBJ2-3, the V gene TRBV9; 10 positions agree with TRBD2. The germline CDR1 and CDR2 sequences are SGDLS and YYNGEE. The CDR3 spans 16 residues. Losses at the gene ends were 2 bases for V and 0 bases for J; bases not matched to a gene: 3. Here the CDR3 DNA reads TGTGCCAGCAGCGTTGGGACTAGCGTAAGCACAGATACGCAGTATTTT. This translates into CASSVGTSVSTDTQYF.

This clone was seen only a few times. The chain links TRBV19 to TRBJ1-4; 7 bases map to TRBD1. The CDR3 contains 14 residues. CDR1 is LNHDA and CDR2 is SQIVND in the germline V gene (reference sequence). V gave up 9 bases and J gave up 4 bases; unmatched junction bases: 8. The CDR3 sequence: CASVRGTDNEKLFF. DNA for the CDR3: TGTGCCAGCGTCCGGGGGACAGATAATGAAAAACTGTTTTTT.

The chain joins TRBV2 to TRBJ2-2; D might be TRBD2 (6 bases). Per the germline V gene, CDR1 is SNHLY and CDR2 is FYNNEI. The V end lost 8 bases, the J end lost 2 bases, and 12 bases lay between the germline ends. The CDR3 spans 14 residues. The CDR3 sequence is CASAQGGNTGELFF. The CDR3 coding sequence is TGTGCCAGCGCCCAGGGAGGAAACACCGGGGAGCTGTTTTTT.

The chain combines TRBV6-1 with TRBJ1-6; unclear D gene. Germline values: CDR1 MNHNS, CDR2 SASEGT. The ends were cut back, 0 bases at V and 9 bases at J, with 15 bases in the middle. This CDR3 has 16 residues. The CDR3 loop is CASSEAEARGSSPLHF. In DNA form, the CDR3 reads TGTGCCAGCAGTGAAGCCGAGGCGCGGGGTAGTTCACCCCTCCACTTT.

The rearrangement links TRBV5-1 to TRBJ2-3; 12 bases align to TRBD2. Germline loops: CDR1 SGHRS, CDR2 YFSETQ. CDR3 length: 17 residues. V lost 4 bases, J lost 0 bases, and 6 bases stayed unmatched. CDR3 region: CASSGGLAGQSTDTQYF. The CDR3 DNA reads TGCGCCAGCAGCGGGGGACTAGCGGGCCAAAGCACAGATACGCAGTATTTT.

The rearrangement links TRBV7-9 to TRBJ1-2; D gene uncertain. Per the germline V gene, CDR1 is SEHNR and CDR2 is FQNEAQ (reference sequence). V was pared by 5 bases and J by 4 bases, with 14 bases between. The CDR3 is 14 amino acids. The CDR3 DNA is TGTGCCAGCAGCCATACCCCCACTTTCTATGGCTACACCTTC. This sequence encodes CASSHTPTFYGYTF.

The V gene is TRBV5-5, the J gene TRBJ2-7; D is uncertain. The CDR3 runs to 13 residues. CDR1 and CDR2 from the germline V gene are SGHKS and YYEKEE (reference sequence). The V end was cut by 6 bases, the J end by 2 bases, with 12 bases between. CDR3 bases: TGTGCCAGCAAGTCGGGTGCGACCTACGAGCAGTACTTC. This translates into CASKSGATYEQYF.

V usage is TRBV5-4 and J usage is TRBJ1-2, with a tentative D call TRBD1 (5 bases). V was clipped by 5 bases and J by 1 base, with 15 bases between them. This CDR3 contains 15 residues. Germline CDR1 SGHNT, CDR2 YYREEE (reference sequence). In DNA form, the CDR3 reads TGTGCCAGCAGGCCTTGGTCAGGGTATAACTATGGCTACACCTTC. Amino acid sequence: CASRPWSGYNYGYTF.

This clone was seen a handful of times. V gene TRBV27 combines with J gene TRBJ1-2; 7 bases line up with TRBD1. J was trimmed by 6 bases and V by 2 bases; bases with no gene match: 9. This CDR3 contains 15 residues. Germline-derived CDR1 and CDR2 are MNHEY and SMNVEV (reference sequence). CDR3 sequence: CASSLVMRQGDGYTF. In nucleotides, the CDR3 is TGTGCCAGCAGTTTAGTAATGAGGCAGGGGGATGGCTACACCTTC.

This clone has more than one count but fewer than ten. The rearrangement joins TRBV7-6 to TRBJ2-7; TRBD2 is a possible D gene (6 bases). The V end was cut by 6 bases, the J end by 4 bases, with 16 bases between. CDR1 is SGHVS and CDR2 is FNYEAQ in the germline V gene. CDR3 length: 14 residues. The CDR3 here is CASRRDLGGYEQYF. CDR3 in DNA: TGTGCCAGCAGAAGGGACCTAGGAGGGTACGAGCAGTACTTC.

The chain is built from TRBV6-1 and TRBJ1-6; TRBD1 matches at 9 bases. This CDR3 is 14 amino acids long. The V gene end was trimmed by 6 bases and the J gene end by 10 bases; junction bases not matched to a gene: 7. Germline assignment: CDR1 MNHNS and CDR2 SASEGT. CDR3 nucleotides: TGTGCCAGCAGAACAGGGGGCGCGGGATCACCCCTCCACTTT. Amino acids: CASRTGGAGSPLHF.

V and J are TRBV5-1 and TRBJ2-1, with 13 positions matching TRBD2. The CDR3 runs 15 residues. Unmatched junction bases numbered 6, after V lost 4 bases and J lost 8 bases. The germline V gene has CDR1 SGHRS and CDR2 YFSETQ. CDR3 residues: CASSELAGGSDEQFF. For the CDR3, the DNA is TGCGCCAGCAGCGAACTAGCGGGGGGGTCGGATGAGCAGTTCTTC.

This chain links TRBV12-1 with TRBJ1-2. TRBV12-1 is a pseudogene locus. This CDR3 is 12 amino acids long. In DNA, the CDR3 is TGTGCCCCTCCGGGTCCTTACTATGGCTACACCTTC. This translates into CAPPGPYYGYTF.

The chain couples TRBV10-2 to TRBJ2-7; TRBD1 matches at 11 bases. Germline CDR1 and CDR2: WSHSY and SAAADI. CDR3 length equals 15 residues. V shed 5 bases, J shed 5 bases, and the junction held 8 bases outside the gene matches. The CDR3 reads CASSWTGGAGNEQYF. The CDR3 DNA reads TGCGCCAGCAGTTGGACAGGGGGCGCCGGGAACGAGCAGTACTTC.